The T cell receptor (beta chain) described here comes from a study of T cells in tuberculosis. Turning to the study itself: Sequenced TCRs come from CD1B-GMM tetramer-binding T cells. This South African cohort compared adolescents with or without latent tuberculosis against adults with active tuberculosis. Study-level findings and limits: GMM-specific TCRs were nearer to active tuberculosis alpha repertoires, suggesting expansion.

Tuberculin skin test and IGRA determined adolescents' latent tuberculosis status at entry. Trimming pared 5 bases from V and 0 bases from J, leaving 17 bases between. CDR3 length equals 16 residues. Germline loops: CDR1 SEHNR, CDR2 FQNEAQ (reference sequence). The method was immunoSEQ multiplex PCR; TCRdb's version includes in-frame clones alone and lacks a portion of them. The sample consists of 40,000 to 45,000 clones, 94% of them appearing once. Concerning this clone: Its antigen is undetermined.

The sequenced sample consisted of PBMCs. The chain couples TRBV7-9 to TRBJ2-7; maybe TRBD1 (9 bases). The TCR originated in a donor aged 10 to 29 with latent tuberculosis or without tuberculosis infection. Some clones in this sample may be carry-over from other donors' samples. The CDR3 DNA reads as TGTGCCAGCAGCAGCATAGCGGGACAGGGCTCCTACGAGCAGTACTTC. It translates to CASSSIAGQGSYEQYF.